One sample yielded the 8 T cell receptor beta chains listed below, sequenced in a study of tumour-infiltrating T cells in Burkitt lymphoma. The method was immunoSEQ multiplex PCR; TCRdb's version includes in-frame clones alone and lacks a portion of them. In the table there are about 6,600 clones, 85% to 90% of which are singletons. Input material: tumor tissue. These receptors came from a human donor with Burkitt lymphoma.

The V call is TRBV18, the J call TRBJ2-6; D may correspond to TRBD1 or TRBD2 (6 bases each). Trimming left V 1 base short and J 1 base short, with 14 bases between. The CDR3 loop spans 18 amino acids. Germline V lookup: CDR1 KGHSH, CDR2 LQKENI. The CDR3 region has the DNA TGTGCCAGCTCACCACTACAGGGAGCGGGTTCTGGGGCCAACGTCCTGACTTTC. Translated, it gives CASSPLQGAGSGANVLTF.

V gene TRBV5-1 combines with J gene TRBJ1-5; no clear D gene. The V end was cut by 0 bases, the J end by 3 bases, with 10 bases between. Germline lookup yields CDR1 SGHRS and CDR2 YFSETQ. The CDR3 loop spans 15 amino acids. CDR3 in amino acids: CASSLGIGDNQPQHF. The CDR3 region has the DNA TGCGCCAGCAGCTTGGGGATCGGAGACAATCAGCCCCAGCATTTT.

This CDR3 reads CASSPRTGVDNSPLHF. In DNA, the CDR3 is TGTGCCAGCAGTCCGCGGACAGGGGTAGATAATTCACCCCTCCACTTT. The chain is built from TRBV7-8 and TRBJ1-6; 9 positions agree with TRBD1. V lost 6 bases to trimming and J lost 5 bases; unmatched junction nucleotides: 8. This CDR3 region has 16 residues. The germline CDR1 and CDR2 sequences are SGHVS and FQNEAQ. Variable domain in full (rest from reference TRBV7-8 and TRBJ1-6): GAGVSQSPRYKVAKRGQDVALRCDPISGHVSLFWYQQALGQGPEFLTYFQNEAQLDKSGLPSDRFFAERPEGSVSTLKIQRTQQEDSAVYLCASSPRTGVDNSPLHFGNGTRLTVT.

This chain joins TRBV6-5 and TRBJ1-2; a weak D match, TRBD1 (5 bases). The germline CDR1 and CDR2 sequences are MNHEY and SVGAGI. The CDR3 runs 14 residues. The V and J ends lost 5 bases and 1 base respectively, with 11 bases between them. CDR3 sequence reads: CASSPTGLNYGYTF. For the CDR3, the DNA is TGTGCCAGCAGTCCTACAGGCCTTAACTATGGCTACACCTTC.

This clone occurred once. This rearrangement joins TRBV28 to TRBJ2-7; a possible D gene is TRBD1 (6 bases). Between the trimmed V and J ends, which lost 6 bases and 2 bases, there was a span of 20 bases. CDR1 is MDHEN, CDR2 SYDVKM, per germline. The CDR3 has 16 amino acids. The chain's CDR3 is CASSPERRTETYEQYF. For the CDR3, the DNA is TGTGCCAGCAGCCCAGAGAGGAGGACAGAAACCTACGAGCAGTACTTC.

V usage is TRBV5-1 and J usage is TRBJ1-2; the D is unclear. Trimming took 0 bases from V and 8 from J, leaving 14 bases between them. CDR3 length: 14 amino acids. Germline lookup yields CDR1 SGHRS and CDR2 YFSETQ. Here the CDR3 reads CASSLDVAGQGYTF. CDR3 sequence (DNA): TGCGCCAGCAGCTTGGACGTTGCGGGTCAGGGCTACACCTTC.

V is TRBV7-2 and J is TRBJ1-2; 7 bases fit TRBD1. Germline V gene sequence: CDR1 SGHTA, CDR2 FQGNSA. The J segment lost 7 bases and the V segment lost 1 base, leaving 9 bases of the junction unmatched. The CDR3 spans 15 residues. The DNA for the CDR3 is TGTGCCAGCAGCTTAGGGGACAGCCGAGTTGGTGGCTACACCTTC. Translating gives CASSLGDSRVGGYTF.

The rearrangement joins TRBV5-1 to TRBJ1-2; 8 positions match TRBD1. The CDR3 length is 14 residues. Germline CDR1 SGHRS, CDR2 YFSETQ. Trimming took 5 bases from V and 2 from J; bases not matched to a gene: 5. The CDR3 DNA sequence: TGCGCCAGCAGGTACGGGGACAGGAACTATGGCTACACCTTC. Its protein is CASRYGDRNYGYTF.